This T cell receptor beta chain appears in the sequencing data of a study of blood T cells in healthy people across ages. Overall study findings and caveats: Relative to aged donors, long-lived donors carried more naive CD4+ cells and displayed higher diversity. There was no known CMV status for donors, so expanded clonotype changes were possibly confounded.

With a J-beta primer mix and a sample-barcoded 5' primer, a second PCR ran about 6 to 11 cycles. TCRdb passed the 5' RACE reads through MiXCR, listing each CDR3 protein once. The top ten hold over 3.5% of the sample, which has more than 450,000 distinct CDR3 sequences, roughly a quarter seen once. Germline V gene data show CDR1 as SGHVS and CDR2 as FQNEAQ. Trimming cost V 4 bases and J 5 bases, with 4 bases left between them. The CDR3 runs 11 residues. This clonotype occurred a few times. Its antigen is undetermined. The same specimen was also included in a second study, on T cells of mothers and their children.

This clonotype originated in a boy between 2 and 15 years old in good health. The gene calls are TRBV7-8 and TRBJ2-3; D gene uncertain. The sample comprised blood. CDR3 bases: TGTGCCAGCAGCTCCCAAGATACGCAGTATTTT. Its translation is CASSSQDTQYF.